This T cell receptor beta chain was documented in a study of CD8+ T cells in alopecia areata. Study background: The study gave treated patients oral tofacitinib at 5 to 10 mg twice daily. Tofacitinib exposure lasted 6 to 18 months, followed by 6 months off drug.

RNA extraction was followed by reverse transcription into cDNA, which acted as the sequencing template. Libraries were prepared by immunoSEQ multiplex PCR; TCRdb keeps only in-frame clonotypes and omits some of them. The profile shows approximately 100,000 clones, nearly 45% of them singletons. There are a few counts of this clone. The sorting of PBMCs gave CD4+ and CD8+ T cells. The TCR was taken from a human donor with alopecia areata. Sequencing was done on a sample of CD4+ T cells sorted from blood.

This chain's CDR3 is CASSPWGENTEAFF. The CDR3, as DNA: TGTGCCAGCAGCCCCTGGGGGGAGAACACTGAAGCTTTCTTT. The chain has TRBV11-2 and TRBJ1-1; D is perhaps TRBD1 (5 bases). The CDR3 runs to 14 residues. V was pared by 5 bases and J by 1 base, with 11 bases between. From germline, CDR1 is SGHAT and CDR2 FQNNGV.